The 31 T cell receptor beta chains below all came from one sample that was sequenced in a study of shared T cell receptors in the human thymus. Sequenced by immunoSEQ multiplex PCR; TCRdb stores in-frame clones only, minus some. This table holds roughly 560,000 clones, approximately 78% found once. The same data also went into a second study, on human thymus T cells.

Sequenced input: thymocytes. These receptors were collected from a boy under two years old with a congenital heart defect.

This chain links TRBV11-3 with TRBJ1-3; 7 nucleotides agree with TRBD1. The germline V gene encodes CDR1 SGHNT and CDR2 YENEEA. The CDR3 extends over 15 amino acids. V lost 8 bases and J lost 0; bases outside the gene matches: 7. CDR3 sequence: CASGDSHFSGNTIYF. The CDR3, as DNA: TGTGCCAGCGGGGACAGTCACTTCTCTGGAAACACCATATATTTT.

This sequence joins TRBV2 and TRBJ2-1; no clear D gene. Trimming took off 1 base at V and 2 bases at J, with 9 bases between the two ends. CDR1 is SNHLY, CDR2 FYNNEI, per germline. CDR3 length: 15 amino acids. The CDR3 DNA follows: TGTGCCAGCAGTGAAGGCCATCCAGCCTACAATGAGCAGTTCTTC. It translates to CASSEGHPAYNEQFF.

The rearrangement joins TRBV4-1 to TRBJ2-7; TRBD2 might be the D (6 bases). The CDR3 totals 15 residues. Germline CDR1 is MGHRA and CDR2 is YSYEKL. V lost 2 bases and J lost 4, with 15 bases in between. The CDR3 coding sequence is TGCGCCAGCAGCCAAAAGGGTCCGGGAGATTACGAGCAGTACTTC. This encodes CASSQKGPGDYEQYF.

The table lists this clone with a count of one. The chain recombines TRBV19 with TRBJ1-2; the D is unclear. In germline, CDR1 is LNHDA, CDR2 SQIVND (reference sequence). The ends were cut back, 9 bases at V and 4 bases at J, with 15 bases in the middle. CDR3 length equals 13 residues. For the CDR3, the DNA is TGTGCCAGCTTCGACATAGGAGGCTATGGCTACACCTTC. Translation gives CASFDIGGYGYTF.

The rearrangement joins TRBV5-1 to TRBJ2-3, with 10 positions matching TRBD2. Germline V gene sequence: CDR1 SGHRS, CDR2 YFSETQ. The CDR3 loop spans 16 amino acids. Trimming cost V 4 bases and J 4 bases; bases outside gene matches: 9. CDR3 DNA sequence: TGCGCCAGCAGCATGAGAGCGGGAGGGCCCCCAGATACGCAGTATTTT. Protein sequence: CASSMRAGGPPDTQYF.

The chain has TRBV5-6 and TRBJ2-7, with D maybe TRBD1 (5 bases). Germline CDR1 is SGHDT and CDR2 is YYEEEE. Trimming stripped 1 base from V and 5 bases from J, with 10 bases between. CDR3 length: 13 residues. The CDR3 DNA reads TGTGCCAGCAGCTTGCCGGACAAGCACGAGCAGTACTTC. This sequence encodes CASSLPDKHEQYF.

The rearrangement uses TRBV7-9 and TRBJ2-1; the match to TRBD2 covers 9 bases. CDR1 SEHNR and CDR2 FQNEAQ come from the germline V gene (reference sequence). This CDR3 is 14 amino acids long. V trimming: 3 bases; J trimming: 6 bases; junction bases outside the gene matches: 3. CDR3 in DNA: TGTGCCAGCAGCTTGCGGGAGGGGGCCAATGAGCAGTTCTTC. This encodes CASSLREGANEQFF.

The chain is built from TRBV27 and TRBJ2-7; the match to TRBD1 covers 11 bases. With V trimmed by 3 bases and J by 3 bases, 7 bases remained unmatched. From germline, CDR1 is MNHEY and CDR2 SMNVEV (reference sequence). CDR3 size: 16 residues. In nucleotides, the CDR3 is TGTGCCAGCAGTTTTAAGGGGACAGGGGGTAGCTACGAGCAGTACTTC. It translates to CASSFKGTGGSYEQYF.

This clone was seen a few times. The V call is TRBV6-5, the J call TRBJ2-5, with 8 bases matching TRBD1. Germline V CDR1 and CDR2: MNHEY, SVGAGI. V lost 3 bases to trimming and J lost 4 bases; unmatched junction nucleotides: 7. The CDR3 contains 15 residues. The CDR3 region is CASSYWTGFLETQYF. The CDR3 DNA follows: TGTGCCAGCAGTTATTGGACAGGGTTTTTAGAGACCCAGTACTTC.

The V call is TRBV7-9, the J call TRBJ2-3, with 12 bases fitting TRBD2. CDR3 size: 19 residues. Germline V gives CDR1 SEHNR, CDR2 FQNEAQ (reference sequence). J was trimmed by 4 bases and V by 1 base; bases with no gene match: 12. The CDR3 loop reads CASSLGGLAGPIRADTQYF. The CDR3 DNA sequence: TGTGCCAGCAGCTTAGGAGGACTAGCGGGGCCAATTAGGGCAGATACGCAGTATTTT.

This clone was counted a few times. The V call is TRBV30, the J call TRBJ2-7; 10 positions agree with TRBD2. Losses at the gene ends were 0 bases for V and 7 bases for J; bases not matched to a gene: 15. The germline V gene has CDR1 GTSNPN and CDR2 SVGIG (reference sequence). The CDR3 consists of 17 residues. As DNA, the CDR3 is TGTGCCTGGAGTGTTCCTAGCGGGAGAAACGATACGCGAGAGCAGTACTTC. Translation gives CAWSVPSGRNDTREQYF.

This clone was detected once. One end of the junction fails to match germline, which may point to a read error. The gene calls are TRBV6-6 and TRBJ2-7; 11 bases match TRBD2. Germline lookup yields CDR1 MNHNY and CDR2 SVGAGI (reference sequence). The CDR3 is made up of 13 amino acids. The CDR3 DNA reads TGTGCCAGCCACCCGGGACTAGCGGTCCCGCCGGACTTC. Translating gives CASHPGLAVPPDF.

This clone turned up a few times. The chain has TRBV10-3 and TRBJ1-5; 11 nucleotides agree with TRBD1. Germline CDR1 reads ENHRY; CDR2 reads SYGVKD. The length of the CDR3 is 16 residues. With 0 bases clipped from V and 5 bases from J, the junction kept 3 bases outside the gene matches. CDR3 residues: CAISESRDRGDQPQHF. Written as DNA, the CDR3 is TGTGCCATCAGTGAGTCGAGGGACAGGGGGGATCAGCCCCAGCATTTT.

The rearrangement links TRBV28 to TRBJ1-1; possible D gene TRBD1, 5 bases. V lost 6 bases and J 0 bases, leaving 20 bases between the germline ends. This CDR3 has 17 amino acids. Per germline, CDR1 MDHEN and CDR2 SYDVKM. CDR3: CASSLLGVPLMNTEAFF. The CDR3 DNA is TGTGCCAGCAGCCTCCTAGGGGTCCCCCTCATGAACACTGAAGCTTTCTTT.

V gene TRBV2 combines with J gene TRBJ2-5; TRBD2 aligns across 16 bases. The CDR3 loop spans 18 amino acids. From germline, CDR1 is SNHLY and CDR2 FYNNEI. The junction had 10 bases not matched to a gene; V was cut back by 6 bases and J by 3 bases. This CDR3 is CASRGTSGRAKEKETQYF. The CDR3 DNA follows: TGTGCCAGCAGAGGGACTAGCGGGAGGGCCAAGGAGAAAGAGACCCAGTACTTC.

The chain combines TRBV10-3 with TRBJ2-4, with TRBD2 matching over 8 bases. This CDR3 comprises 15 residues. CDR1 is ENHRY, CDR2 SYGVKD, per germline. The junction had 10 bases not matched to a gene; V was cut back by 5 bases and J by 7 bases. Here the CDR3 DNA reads TGTGCCATCAGTTCCCGTCTTGGCGGGGGGAACATTCAGTACTTC. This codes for CAISSRLGGGNIQYF.

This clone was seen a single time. CDR3 amino acids: CASRTGRGYTF. The CDR3, as DNA: TGTGCCAGCCGGACGGGGAGGGGCTACACCTTC. The chain recombines TRBV14 with TRBJ1-2; D not certain. The germline V and J ends were trimmed by 8 bases and 8 bases, with 12 bases remaining between them. Germline-derived CDR1 and CDR2 are SGHDN and FVKESK. This CDR3 region has 11 residues.

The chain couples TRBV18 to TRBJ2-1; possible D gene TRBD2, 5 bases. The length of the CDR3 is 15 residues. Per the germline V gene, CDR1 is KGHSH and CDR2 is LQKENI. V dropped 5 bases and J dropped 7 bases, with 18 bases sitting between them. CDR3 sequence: CASSEGWFPGNEQFF. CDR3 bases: TGTGCCAGCTCAGAGGGTTGGTTCCCGGGGAATGAGCAGTTCTTC. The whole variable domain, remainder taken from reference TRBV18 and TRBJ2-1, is NAGVMQNPRHLVRRRGQEARLRCSPMKGHSHVYWYRQLPEEGLKFMVYLQKENIIDESGMPKERFSAEFPKEGPSILRIQQVVRGDSAAYFCASSEGWFPGNEQFFGPGTRLTVL.

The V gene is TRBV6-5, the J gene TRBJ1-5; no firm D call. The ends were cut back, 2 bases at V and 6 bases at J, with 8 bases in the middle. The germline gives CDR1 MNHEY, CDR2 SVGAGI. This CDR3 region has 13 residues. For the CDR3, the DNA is TGTGCCAGCAGTTACATGAGAACTCAGCCCCAGCATTTT. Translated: CASSYMRTQPQHF.

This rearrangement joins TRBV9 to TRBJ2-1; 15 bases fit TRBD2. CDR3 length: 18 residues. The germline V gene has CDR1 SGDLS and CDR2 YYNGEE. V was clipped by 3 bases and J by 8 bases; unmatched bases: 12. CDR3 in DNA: TGTGCCAGCAGCGCTGGGCCCGGACTAGCGGGAGGGCCCGATGAGCAGTTCTTC. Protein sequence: CASSAGPGLAGGPDEQFF. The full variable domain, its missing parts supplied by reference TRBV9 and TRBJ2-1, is DSGVTQTPKHLITATGQRVTLRCSPRSGDLSVYWYQQSLDQGLQFLIQYYNGEERAKGNILERFSAQQFPDLHSELNLSSLELGDSALYFCASSAGPGLAGGPDEQFFGPGTRLTVL.

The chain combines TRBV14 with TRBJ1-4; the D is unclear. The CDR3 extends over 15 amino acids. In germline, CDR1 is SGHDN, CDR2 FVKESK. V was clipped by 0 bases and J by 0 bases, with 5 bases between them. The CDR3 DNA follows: TGTGCCAGCAGCCAAGATCGCGCAACTAATGAAAAACTGTTTTTT. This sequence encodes CASSQDRATNEKLFF.

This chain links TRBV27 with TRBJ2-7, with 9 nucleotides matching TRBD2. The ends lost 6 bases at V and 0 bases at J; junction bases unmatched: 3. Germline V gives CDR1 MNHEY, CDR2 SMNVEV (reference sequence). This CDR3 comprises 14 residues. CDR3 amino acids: CASRFSGGSYEQYF. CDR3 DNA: TGTGCCAGCAGATTTAGCGGGGGCTCCTACGAGCAGTACTTC.

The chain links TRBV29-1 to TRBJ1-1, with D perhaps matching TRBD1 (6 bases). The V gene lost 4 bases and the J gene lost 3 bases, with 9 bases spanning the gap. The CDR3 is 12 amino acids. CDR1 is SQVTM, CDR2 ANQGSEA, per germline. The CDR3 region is CSVGDKYTEAFF. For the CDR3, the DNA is TGCAGCGTTGGGGACAAGTACACTGAAGCTTTCTTT.

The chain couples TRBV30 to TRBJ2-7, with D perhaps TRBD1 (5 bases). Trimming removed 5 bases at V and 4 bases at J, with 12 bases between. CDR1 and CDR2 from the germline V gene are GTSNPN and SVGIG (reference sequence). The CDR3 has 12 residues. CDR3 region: CAWGASGYEQYF. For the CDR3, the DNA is TGTGCCTGGGGGGCCAGTGGGTACGAGCAGTACTTC. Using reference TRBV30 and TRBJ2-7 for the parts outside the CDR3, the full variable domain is SQTIHQWPATLVQPVGSPLSLECTVEGTSNPNLYWYRQAAGRGLQLLFYSVGIGQISSEVPQNLSASRPQDRQFILSSKKLLLSDSGFYLCAWGASGYEQYFGPGTRLTVT.

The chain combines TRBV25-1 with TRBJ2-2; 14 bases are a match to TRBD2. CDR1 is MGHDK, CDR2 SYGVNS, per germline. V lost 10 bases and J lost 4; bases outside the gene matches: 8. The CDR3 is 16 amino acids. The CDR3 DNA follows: TGTGCCACCCGACTAGCGGGAGGGCCGGGCACCGGGGAGCTGTTTTTT. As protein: CATRLAGGPGTGELFF.

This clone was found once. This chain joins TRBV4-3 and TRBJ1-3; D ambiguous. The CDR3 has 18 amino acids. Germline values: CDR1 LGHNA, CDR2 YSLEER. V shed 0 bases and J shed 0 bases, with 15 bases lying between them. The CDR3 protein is CASSQDALETHSGNTIYF. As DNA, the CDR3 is TGCGCCAGCAGCCAAGATGCATTAGAGACACACTCTGGAAACACCATATATTTT.

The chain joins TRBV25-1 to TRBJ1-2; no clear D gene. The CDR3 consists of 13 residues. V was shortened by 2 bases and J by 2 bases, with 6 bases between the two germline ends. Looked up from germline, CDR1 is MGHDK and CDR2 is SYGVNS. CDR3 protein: CASSEGGNYGYTF. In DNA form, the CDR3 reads TGTGCCAGCAGTGAAGGAGGGAACTATGGCTACACCTTC.

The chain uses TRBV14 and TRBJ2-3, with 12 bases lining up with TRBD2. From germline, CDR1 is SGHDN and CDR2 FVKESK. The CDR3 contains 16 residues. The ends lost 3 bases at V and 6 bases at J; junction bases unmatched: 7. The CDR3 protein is CASSQKTSGRTDTQYF. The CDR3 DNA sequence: TGTGCCAGCAGCCAGAAGACTAGCGGGAGAACGGATACGCAGTATTTT. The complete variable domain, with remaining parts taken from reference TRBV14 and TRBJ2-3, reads EAGVTQFPSHSVIEKGQTVTLRCDPISGHDNLYWYRRVMGKEIKFLLHFVKESKQDESGMPNNRFLAERTGGTYSTLKVQPAELEDSGVYFCASSQKTSGRTDTQYFGPGTRLTVL.

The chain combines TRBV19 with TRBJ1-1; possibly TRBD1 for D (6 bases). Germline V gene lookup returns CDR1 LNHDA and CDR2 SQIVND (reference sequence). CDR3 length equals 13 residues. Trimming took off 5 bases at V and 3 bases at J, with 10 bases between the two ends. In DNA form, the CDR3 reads TGTGCCAGTAGTTTTACAGGGTACACTGAAGCTTTCTTT. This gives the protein CASSFTGYTEAFF.

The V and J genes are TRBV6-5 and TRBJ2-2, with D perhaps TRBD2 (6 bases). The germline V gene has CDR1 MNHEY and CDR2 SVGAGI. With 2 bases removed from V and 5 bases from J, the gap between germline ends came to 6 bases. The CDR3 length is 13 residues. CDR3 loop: CASSYGGTGELFF. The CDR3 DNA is TGTGCCAGCAGTTACGGAGGGACCGGGGAGCTGTTTTTT.

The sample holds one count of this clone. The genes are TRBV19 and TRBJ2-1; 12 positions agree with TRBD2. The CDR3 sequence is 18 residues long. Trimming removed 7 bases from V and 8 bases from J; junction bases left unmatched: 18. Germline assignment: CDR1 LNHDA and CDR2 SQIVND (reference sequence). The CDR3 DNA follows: TGTGCCAGTACCCATCAAGTGCTAGCGGGAGGGCCAGTTGATGAGCAGTTCTTC. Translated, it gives CASTHQVLAGGPVDEQFF.